The clone carrying this T cell receptor (beta chain) was counted a few times. Its antigen is not identified. These data are taken from a study of post-analysis software for immune sequencing data. Study summary: There were relapsing-remitting, secondary progressive and progressive-relapsing multiple sclerosis among the disease courses included. Study-wide points: Controls significantly exceeded multiple sclerosis patients in normalized Chao1 diversity.

Unique-molecular-identifier-tagged TCR beta cDNA libraries were used. TCRdb analysed the PCR reads with MiXCR anew, one entry per CDR3 protein. The data contain about 800,000 distinct CDR3 sequences, roughly 29% of them seen just once; the ten biggest clones take up more than 0.55%. The TCR originated in a girl aged 10 to 17 with multiple sclerosis. The sequenced material came from blood.

Here the CDR3 reads CASSPTTSVTSYEQYF. CDR3 nucleotides: TGTGCCAGCAGCCCTACCACTAGCGTCACCTCCTACGAGCAGTACTTC. The rearrangement links TRBV6-2 or TRBV6-3 to TRBJ2-7; 7 bases agree with TRBD2. Per the germline V gene, CDR1 is MNHEY and CDR2 is SVGEGT. With 6 bases clipped from V and 0 bases from J, the junction kept 11 bases outside the gene matches. The CDR3 is 16 amino acids.